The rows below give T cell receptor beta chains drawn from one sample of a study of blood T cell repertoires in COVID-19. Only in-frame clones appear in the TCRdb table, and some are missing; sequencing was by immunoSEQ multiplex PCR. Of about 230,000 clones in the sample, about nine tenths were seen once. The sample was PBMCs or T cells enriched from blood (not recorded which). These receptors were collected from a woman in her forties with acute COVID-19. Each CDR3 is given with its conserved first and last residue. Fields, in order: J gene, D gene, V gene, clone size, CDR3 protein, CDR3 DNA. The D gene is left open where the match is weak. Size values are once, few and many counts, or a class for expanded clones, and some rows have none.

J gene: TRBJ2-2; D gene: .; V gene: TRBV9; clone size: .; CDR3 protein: CASSVVGGIDGELFF; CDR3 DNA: TGTGCCAGCAGCGTAGTTGGAGGGATTGACGGGGAGCTGTTTTTT
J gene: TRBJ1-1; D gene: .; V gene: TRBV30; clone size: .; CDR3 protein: CAWSADFLNTEAFF; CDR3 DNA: TGTGCCTGGAGTGCGGACTTCCTGAACACTGAAGCTTTCTTT
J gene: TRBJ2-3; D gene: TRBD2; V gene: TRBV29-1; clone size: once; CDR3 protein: CSVGNSGKGQVQYF; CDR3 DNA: TGCAGCGTGGGTAATAGCGGGAAGGGGCAGGTGCAGTATTTT
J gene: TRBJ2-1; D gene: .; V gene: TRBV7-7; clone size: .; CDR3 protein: CASSSGLSVNEQFF; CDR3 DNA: TGTGCTAGCAGCTCCGGACTTTCAGTGAATGAGCAGTTCTTC
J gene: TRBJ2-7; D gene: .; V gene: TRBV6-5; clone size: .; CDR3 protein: CASSFPSEAYEQYF; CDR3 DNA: TGTGCCAGCAGTTTTCCCAGCGAAGCCTACGAGCAGTACTTC
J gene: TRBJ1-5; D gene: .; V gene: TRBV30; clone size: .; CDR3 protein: CAWSVQGLQPQHF; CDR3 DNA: TGTGCCTGGAGTGTCCAGGGACTTCAGCCCCAGCATTTT
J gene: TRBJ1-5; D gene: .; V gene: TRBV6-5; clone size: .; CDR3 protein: CASSYGPEESNQPQHF; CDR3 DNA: TGTGCCAGCAGTTACGGTCCCGAGGAGAGCAATCAGCCCCAGCATTTT
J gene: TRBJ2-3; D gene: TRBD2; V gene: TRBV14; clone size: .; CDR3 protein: CASSRLAGVKDTQYF; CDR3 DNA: TGTGCCAGCAGCCGATTAGCGGGAGTTAAGGATACGCAGTATTTT
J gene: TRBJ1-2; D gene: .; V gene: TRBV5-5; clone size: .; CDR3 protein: CASSSRGGHYGYTF; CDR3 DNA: TGTGCCAGCAGCTCCCGGGGAGGGCACTATGGCTACACCTTC
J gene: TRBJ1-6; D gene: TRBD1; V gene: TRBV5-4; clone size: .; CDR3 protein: CASSRGQDNVSPLHF; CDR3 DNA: TGTGCCAGCAGCCGAGGACAGGATAACGTGTCACCCCTCCACTTT
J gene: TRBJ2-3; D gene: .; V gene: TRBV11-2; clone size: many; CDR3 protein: CASGQIPTDTQYF; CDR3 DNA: TGTGCCAGCGGGCAGATACCCACAGATACGCAGTATTTT
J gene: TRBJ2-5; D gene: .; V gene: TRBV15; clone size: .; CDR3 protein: CATSRDSETQYF; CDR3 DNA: TGTGCCACCAGCAGAGATAGCGAGACCCAGTACTTC
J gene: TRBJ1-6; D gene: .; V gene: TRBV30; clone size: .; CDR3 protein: CAWSGRPGEFNSPLHF; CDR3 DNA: TGTGCCTGGAGTGGACGGCCAGGGGAATTTAATTCACCCCTCCACTTT
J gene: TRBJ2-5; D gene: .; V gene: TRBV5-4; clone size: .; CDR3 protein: CASSFPKETQYF; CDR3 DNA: TGTGCCAGCAGCTTTCCAAAAGAGACCCAGTACTTC
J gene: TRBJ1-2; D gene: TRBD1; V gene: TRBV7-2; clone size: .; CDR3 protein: CASSLGTGQGYTF; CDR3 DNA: TGTGCCAGCAGCCTTGGGACAGGGCAAGGCTACACCTTC
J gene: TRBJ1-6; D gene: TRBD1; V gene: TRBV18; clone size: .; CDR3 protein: CASSPDRGNSPLHF; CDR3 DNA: TGTGCCAGCTCACCGGACAGGGGGAATTCACCCCTCCACTTT
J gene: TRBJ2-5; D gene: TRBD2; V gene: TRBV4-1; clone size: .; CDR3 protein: CASSQVPSASGRAQETQYF; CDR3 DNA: TGCGCCAGCAGCCAAGTACCCTCTGCTAGCGGGAGAGCCCAAGAGACCCAGTACTTC
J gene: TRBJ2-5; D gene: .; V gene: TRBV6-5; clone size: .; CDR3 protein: CASSLKETQYF; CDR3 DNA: TGTGCCAGCAGTTTAAAAGAGACCCAGTACTTC
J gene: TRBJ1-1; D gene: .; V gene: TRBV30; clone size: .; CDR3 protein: CAWSVGGWAEAFF; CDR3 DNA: TGTGCCTGGAGTGTAGGAGGGTGGGCTGAAGCTTTCTTT
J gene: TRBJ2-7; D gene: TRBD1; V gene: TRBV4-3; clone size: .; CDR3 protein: CASSHRTGGIYEQYF; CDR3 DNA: TGCGCCAGCAGCCACCGGACAGGGGGCATCTACGAGCAGTACTTC
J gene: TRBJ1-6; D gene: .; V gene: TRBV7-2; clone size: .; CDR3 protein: CASSHRADNSPLHF; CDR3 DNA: TGTGCCAGCAGCCACAGGGCGGATAATTCACCCCTCCACTTT
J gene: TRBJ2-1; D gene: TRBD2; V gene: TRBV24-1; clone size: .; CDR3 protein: CATSGGTSGRGLEQFF; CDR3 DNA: TGTGCCACCAGTGGGGGGACTAGCGGGAGGGGTCTTGAGCAGTTCTTC
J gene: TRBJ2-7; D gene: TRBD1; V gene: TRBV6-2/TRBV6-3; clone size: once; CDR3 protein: CASSYSSGQGSNEQYF; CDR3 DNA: TGTGCCAGCAGTTACTCGTCGGGACAGGGGAGCAACGAGCAGTACTTC
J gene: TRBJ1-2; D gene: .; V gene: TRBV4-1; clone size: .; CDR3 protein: CASSQEVHRLTPGYGYTF; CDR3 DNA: TGCGCCAGCAGCCAAGAAGTCCACAGGCTTACCCCGGGCTATGGCTACACCTTC
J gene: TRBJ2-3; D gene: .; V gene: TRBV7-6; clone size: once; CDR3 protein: CASSSPLSGEDTQYF; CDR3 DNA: TGTGCCAGCAGCTCCCCTCTGTCGGGGGAAGATACGCAGTATTTT
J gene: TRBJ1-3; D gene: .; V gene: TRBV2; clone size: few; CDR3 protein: CASRSYDSSVGNTIYF; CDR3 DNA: TGTGCCAGCAGAAGCTACGACAGCTCTGTGGGAAACACCATATATTTT
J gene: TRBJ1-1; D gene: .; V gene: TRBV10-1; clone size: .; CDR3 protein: CASSETGRTEAFF; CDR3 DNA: TGCGCCAGCAGTGAGACAGGACGGACTGAAGCTTTCTTT
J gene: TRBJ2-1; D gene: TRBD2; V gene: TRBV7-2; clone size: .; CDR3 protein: CASSARGLDNNEQFF; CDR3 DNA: TGTGCCAGCAGCGCTCGGGGACTAGACAACAATGAGCAGTTCTTC
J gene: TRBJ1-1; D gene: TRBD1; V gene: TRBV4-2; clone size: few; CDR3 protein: CASSQDPVGTGFVEAFF; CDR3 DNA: TGTGCCAGCAGCCAAGATCCGGTTGGGACAGGGTTTGTTGAAGCTTTCTTT
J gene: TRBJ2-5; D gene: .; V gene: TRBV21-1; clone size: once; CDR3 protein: CASSNGLDRVDAETQYF; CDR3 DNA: TGTGCCAGCAGCAATGGGCTGGACAGGGTAGATGCAGAGACCCAGTACTTC
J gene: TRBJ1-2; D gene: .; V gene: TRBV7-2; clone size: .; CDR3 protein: CASSFGFTYNYGYTF; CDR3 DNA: TGTGCCAGCAGCTTCGGTTTTACCTATAACTATGGCTACACCTTC
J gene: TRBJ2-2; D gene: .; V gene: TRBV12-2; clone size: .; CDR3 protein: CASRLDAGRREAGGGSGELFF; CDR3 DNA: TGTGCAAGTCGCTTAGATGCGGGCCGAAGGGAGGCGGGGGGCGGCTCCGGGGAGCTGTTTTTT
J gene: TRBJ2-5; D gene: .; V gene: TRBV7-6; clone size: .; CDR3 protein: CASSLAAGRVQETQYF; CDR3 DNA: TGTGCCAGCAGCCTAGCTGCGGGCAGAGTACAAGAGACCCAGTACTTC
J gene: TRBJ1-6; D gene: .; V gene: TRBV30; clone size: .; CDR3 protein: CAWSEGSPLHF; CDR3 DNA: TGTGCCTGGAGTGAGGGGTCACCCCTCCACTTT
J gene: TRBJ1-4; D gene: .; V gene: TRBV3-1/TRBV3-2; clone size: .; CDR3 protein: CASSQAGVLEKLFF; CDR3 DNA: TGTGCCAGCAGCCAAGCCGGGGTCCTTGAAAAACTGTTTTTT
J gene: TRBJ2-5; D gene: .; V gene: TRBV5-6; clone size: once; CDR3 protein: CASSPMWQAQWTQYF; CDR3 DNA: TGTGCCAGCAGCCCAATGTGGCAGGCCCAGTGGACCCAGTACTTC
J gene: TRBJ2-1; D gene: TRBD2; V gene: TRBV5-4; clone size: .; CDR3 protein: CASSQTSGYYNEQFF; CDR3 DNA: TGTGCCAGCAGCCAGACTAGCGGATACTACAATGAGCAGTTCTTC
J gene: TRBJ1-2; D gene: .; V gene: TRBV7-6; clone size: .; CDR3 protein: CASSPRGLNYGYTF; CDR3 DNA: TGTGCCAGCAGCCCTCGGGGGTTAAACTATGGCTACACCTTC
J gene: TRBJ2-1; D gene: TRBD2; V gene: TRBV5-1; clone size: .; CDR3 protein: CASSLGLAGGLNNEQFF; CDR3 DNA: TGCGCCAGCAGCTTGGGACTAGCGGGAGGACTAAACAATGAGCAGTTCTTC
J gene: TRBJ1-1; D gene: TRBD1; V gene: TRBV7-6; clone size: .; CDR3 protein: CASSSPWRQGANPRKNTEAFF; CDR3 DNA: TGTGCCAGCAGCTCCCCATGGCGGCAGGGGGCGAACCCCCGAAAGAACACTGAAGCTTTCTTT
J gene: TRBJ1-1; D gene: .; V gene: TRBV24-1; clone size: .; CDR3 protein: CATSDTGYTEAFF; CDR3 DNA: TGTGCCACCAGTGACACAGGGTACACTGAAGCTTTCTTT
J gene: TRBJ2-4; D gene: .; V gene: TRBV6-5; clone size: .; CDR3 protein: CASSYLDIQYF; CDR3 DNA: TGTGCCAGCAGTTACCTAGACATTCAGTACTTC
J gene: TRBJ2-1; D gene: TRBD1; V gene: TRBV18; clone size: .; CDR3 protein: CASSRQTGGNEQFF; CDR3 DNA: TGTGCCAGCTCACGGCAGACAGGGGGCAATGAGCAGTTCTTC
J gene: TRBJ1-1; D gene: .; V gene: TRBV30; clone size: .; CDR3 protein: CAWSVLAGPRAAFF; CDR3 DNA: TGTGCCTGGAGTGTGCTCGCGGGGCCGCGAGCAGCTTTCTTT
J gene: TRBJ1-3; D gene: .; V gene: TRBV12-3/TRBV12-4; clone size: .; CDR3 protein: CASSLSSGNTIYF; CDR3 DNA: TGTGCCAGCAGTTTGAGCTCTGGAAACACCATATATTTT
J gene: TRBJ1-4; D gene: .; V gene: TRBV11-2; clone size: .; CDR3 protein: CASSRTGTNEKLFF; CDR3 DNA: TGTGCCAGCAGCCGTACAGGGACTAATGAAAAACTGTTTTTT
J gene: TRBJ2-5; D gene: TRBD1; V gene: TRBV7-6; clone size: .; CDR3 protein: CASSLGTGGETQYF; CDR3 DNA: TGTGCCAGCAGCTTAGGGACAGGGGGGGAGACCCAGTACTTC
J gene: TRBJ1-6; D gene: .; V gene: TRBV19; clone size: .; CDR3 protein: CASSIAGDSPLHF; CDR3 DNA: TGTGCCAGTAGTATCGCGGGCGATTCACCCCTCCACTTT
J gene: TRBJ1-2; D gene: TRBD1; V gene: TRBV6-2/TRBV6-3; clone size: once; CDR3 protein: CASSYRQGANYGYTF; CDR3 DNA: TGTGCCAGCAGTTACCGACAGGGAGCTAACTATGGCTACACCTTC
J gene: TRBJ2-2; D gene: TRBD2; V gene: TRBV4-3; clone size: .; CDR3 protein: CASSQGLAGSRELFF; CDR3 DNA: TGCGCCAGCAGCCAAGGACTAGCGGGAAGTAGGGAGCTGTTTTTT
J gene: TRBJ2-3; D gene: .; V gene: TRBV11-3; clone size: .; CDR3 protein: CASSLEGPDTQYF; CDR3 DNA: TGTGCCAGCAGCTTAGAGGGGCCAGATACGCAGTATTTT
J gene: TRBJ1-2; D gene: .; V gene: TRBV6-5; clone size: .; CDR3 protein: CASGTALNYGYTF; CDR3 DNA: TGTGCCAGCGGTACAGCCCTCAACTATGGCTACACCTTC
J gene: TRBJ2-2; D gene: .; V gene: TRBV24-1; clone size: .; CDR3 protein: CATSDFRTRGELFF; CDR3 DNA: TGTGCCACCAGTGATTTCAGAACCAGGGGGGAGCTGTTTTTT
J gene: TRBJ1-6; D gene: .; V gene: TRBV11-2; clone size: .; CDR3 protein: CASSLGESPLHF; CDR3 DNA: TGTGCCAGCAGCTTAGGCGAATCACCCCTCCACTTT
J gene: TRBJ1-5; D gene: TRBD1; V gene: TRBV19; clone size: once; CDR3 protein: CASSTRQGGNQPQHF; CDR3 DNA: TGTGCCAGTAGTACCAGACAGGGCGGCAATCAGCCCCAGCATTTT
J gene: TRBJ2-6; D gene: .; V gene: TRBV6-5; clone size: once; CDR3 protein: CASSYSPGAGANVLTF; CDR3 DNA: TGTGCCAGCAGTTACTCCCCAGGGGCCGGGGCCAACGTCCTGACTTTC
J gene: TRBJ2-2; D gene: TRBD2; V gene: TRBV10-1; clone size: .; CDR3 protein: CASRREVTGELFF; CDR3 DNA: TGCGCCAGCAGACGGGAGGTCACCGGGGAGCTGTTTTTT
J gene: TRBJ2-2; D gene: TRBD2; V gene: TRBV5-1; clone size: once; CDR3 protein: CASRLAGTGELFF; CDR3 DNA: TGCGCCAGCCGCCTAGCGGGAACCGGGGAGCTGTTTTTT
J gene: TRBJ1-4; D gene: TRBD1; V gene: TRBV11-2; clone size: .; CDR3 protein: CASSLTGGGGATNEKLFF; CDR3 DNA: TGTGCCAGCAGCTTAACAGGGGGTGGGGGTGCAACTAATGAAAAACTGTTTTTT
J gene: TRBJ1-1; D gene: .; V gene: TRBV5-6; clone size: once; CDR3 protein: CASSWRGGLNTEAFF; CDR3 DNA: TGTGCCAGCAGCTGGAGGGGCGGATTGAACACTGAAGCTTTCTTT